Given below is one TCR beta chain in context. Its antigen is not known. The entry originates in a study of cytomegalovirus exposure and HLA in healthy donors. Among the donors, all were healthy bone marrow donors. The PCR ran on 60 Vbeta and 13 Jbeta primers. Sequenced by immunoSEQ multiplex PCR; TCRdb stores in-frame clones only, minus some. This table has 150,000 to 200,000 clones, more than 65% appearing once. Study-level results: The number of N-insertions in an Asian-associated ancestry cluster was reportedly below the 666-donor mean in a later analysis. Some V segments, TRBV6-2 and TRBV6-3 among them, were indistinguishable and were therefore excluded. A link between a missense DCLRE1C variant and TCR beta V- and J-gene trimming emerged from a later analysis.

Losses at the gene ends were 0 bases for V and 0 bases for J; bases not matched to a gene: 2. The germline CDR1 and CDR2 sequences are SGHRS and YFSETQ. This CDR3 is 15 amino acids long. This clonotype originated in a man aged 18 to 29 in good health and CMV-seropositive. The material sequenced was PBMCs. V is TRBV5-1 and J is TRBJ2-7; 8 bases are shared with TRBD1. The CDR3, as DNA: TGCGCCAGCAGCTTGGGACAGGGGATCTCCTACGAGCAGTACTTC. It translates to CASSLGQGISYEQYF. The whole variable domain, filled in from reference TRBV5-1 and TRBJ2-7, reads KAGVTQTPRYLIKTRGQQVTLSCSPISGHRSVSWYQQTPGQGLQFLFEYFSETQRNKGNFPGRFSGRQFSNSRSEMNVSTLELGDSALYLCASSLGQGISYEQYFGPGTRLTVT.